This paragraph reports one TCR beta chain. What it binds is unknown. This record comes from a study of T cells after yellow fever vaccination. Study background: Some fractions had low cell numbers, and these were prepared with SMART-Seq v4 Ultra Low Input.

UMIs were added to TCR cDNA along with a universal primer site when it was made by 5'RACE template switching. TCRdb re-called the 5' RACE reads through MiXCR, storing one row per CDR3 protein. Of about 500,000 distinct CDR3 sequences in the sample, around a sixth were seen once. The ends lost 6 bases at V and 3 bases at J; junction bases unmatched: 7. The CDR3 loop spans 14 amino acids. Germline V gives CDR1 SSHAT, CDR2 FNYEAQ (reference sequence). Overall study findings and caveats: Among all clonotypes, a small share was observed in both CD4 and CD8 compartments.

The rearrangement joins TRBV7-7 to TRBJ2-5; 7 bases agree with TRBD1. The source was PBMCs, collected 4 to 6 days after the first yellow fever vaccination. The TCR was taken from a man aged 18 to 35 who received the YFV17D yellow fever vaccine. The CDR3 DNA follows: TGTGCCAGCAGTCACCACGGGACAGAAGAGACCCAGTACTTC. Translated: CASSHHGTEETQYF.